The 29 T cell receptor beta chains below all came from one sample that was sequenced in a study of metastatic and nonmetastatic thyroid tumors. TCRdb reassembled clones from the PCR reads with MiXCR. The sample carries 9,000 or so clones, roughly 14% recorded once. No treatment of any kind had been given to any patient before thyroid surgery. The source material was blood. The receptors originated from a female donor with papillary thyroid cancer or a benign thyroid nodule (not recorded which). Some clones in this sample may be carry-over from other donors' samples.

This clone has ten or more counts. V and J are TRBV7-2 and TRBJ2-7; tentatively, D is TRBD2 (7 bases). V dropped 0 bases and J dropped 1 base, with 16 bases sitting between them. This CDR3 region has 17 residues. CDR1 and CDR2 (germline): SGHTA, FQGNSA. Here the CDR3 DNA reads TGTGCCAGCAGCTTAGCTTGGGTGAAGGGGGGGTCCTACGAGCAGTACTTC. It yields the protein CASSLAWVKGGSYEQYF.

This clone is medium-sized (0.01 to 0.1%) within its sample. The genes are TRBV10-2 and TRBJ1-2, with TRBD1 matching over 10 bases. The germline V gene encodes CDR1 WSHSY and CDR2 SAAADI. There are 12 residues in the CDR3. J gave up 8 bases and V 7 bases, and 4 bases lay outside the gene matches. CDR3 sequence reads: CASKTGGVGYTF. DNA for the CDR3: TGCGCCAGCAAGACAGGGGGCGTCGGCTACACCTTC.

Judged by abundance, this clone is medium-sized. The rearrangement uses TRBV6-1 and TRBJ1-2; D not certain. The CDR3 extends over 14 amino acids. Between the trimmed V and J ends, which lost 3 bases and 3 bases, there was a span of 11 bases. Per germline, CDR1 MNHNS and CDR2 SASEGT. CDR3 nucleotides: TGTGCCAGCAGTGAGGGAATCCCGGACTATGGCTACACCTTC. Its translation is CASSEGIPDYGYTF.

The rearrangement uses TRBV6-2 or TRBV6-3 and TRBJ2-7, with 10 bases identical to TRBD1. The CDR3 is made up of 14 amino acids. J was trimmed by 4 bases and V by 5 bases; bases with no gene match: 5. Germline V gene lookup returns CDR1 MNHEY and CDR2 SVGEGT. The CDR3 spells CASSPWTGGYEQYF. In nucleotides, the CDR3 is TGTGCCAGCAGTCCCTGGACAGGGGGATACGAGCAGTACTTC.

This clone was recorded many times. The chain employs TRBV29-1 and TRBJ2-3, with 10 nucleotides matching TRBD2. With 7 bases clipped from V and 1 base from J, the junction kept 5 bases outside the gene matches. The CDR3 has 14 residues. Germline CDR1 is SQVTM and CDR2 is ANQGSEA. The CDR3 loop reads CSGHGTSGTDTQYF. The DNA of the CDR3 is TGCAGCGGCCATGGGACTAGCGGCACAGATACGCAGTATTTT.

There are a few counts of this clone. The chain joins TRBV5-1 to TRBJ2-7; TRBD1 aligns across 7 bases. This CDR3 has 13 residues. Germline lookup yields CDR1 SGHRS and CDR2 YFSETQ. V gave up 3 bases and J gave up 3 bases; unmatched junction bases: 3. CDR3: CASSSQGDYEQYF. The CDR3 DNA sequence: TGCGCCAGCAGCTCCCAGGGGGACTACGAGCAGTACTTC.

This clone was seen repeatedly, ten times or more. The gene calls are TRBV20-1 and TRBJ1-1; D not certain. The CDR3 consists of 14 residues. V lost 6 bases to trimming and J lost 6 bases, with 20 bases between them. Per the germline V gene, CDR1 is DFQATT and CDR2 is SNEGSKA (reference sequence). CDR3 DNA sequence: TGCAGTGCCCCAGGTGGCCGTTGGAGCGCTGAAGCTTTCTTT. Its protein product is CSAPGGRWSAEAFF.

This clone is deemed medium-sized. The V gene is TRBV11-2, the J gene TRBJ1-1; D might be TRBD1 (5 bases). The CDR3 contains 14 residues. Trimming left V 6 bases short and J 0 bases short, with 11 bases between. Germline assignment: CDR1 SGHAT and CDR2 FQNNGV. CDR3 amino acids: CASRLPRVNTEAFF. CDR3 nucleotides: TGTGCCAGCAGACTGCCCAGGGTGAACACTGAAGCTTTCTTT.

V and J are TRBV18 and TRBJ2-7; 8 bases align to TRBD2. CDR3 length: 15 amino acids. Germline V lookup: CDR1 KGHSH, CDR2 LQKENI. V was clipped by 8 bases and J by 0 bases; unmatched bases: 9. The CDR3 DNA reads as TGTGCCAGCCTCTCTGGAGCGGGGGTCTCCTACGAGCAGTACTTC. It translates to CASLSGAGVSYEQYF. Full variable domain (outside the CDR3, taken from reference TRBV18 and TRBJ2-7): NAGVMQNPRHLVRRRGQEARLRCSPMKGHSHVYWYRQLPEEGLKFMVYLQKENIIDESGMPKERFSAEFPKEGPSILRIQQVVRGDSAAYFCASLSGAGVSYEQYFGPGTRLTVT.

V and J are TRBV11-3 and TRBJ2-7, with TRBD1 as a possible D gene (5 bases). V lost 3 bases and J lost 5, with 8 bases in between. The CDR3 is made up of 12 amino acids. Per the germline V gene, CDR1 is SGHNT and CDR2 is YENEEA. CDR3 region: CASSFRVHEQYF. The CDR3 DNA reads TGTGCCAGCAGCTTCAGGGTCCACGAGCAGTACTTC.

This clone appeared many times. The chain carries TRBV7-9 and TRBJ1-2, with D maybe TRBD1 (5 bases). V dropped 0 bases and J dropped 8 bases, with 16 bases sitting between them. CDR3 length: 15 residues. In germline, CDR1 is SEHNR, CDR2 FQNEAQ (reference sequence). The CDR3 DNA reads TGTGCCAGCAGCTTAGCATCGAGGGAGGGGTGGGGCTACACCTTC. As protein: CASSLASREGWGYTF.

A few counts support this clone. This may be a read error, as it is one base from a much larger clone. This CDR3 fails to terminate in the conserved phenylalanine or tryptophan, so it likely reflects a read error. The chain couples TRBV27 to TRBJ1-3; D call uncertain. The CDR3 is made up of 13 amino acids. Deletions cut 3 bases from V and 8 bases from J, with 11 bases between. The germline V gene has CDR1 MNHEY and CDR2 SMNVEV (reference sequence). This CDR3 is CASSFSVRDTIYS. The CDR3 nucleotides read TGTGCCAGCAGTTTCAGTGTCAGAGACACCATATATTCT.

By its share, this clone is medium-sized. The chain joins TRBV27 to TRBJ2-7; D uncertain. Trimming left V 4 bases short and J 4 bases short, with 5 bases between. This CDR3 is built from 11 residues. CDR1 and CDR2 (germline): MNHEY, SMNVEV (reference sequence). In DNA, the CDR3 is TGTGCCAGCAGTTCCTGGTACGAGCAGTACTTC. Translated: CASSSWYEQYF.

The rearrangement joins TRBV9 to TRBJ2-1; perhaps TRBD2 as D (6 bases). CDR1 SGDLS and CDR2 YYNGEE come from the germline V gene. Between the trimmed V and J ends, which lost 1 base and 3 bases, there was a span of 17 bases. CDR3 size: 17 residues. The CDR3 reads CASSVSVSGAVYNEQFF. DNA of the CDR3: TGTGCCAGCAGCGTATCAGTATCGGGAGCGGTCTACAATGAGCAGTTCTTC. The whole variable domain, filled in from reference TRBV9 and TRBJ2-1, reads DSGVTQTPKHLITATGQRVTLRCSPRSGDLSVYWYQQSLDQGLQFLIQYYNGEERAKGNILERFSAQQFPDLHSELNLSSLELGDSALYFCASSVSVSGAVYNEQFFGPGTRLTVL.

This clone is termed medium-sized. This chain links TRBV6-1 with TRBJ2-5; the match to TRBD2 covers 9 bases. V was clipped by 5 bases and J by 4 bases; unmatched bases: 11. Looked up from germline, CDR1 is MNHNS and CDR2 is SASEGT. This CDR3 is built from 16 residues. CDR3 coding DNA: TGTGCCAGCAGTTTAGCGGGGGCGCGATCTCGAGAGACCCAGTACTTC. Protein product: CASSLAGARSRETQYF.

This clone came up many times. DNA of the CDR3: TGTGCCAGCAGCCAAGTGGAGTCTTTGAACACTGAAGCTTTCTTT. As protein: CASSQVESLNTEAFF. V is TRBV3-1 and J is TRBJ1-1; the D is unclear. CDR1 and CDR2 (germline): LGHDT, YNNKEL (reference sequence). There are 15 residues in the CDR3. Trimming shortened V by 1 base and J by 0 bases, and 9 bases separated the two germline ends.

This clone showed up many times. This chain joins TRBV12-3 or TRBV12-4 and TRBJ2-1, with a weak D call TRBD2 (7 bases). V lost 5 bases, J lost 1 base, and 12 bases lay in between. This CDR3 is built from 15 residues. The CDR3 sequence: CASSEQGGSYNEQFF. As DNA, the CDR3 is TGTGCCAGCAGTGAACAGGGAGGGTCCTACAATGAGCAGTTCTTC.

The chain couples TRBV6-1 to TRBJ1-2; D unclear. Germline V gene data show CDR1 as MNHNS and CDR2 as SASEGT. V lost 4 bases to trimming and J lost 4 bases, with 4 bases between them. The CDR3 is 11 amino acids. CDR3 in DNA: TGTGCCAGCAGTGTGGGCTATGGCTACACCTTC. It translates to CASSVGYGYTF.

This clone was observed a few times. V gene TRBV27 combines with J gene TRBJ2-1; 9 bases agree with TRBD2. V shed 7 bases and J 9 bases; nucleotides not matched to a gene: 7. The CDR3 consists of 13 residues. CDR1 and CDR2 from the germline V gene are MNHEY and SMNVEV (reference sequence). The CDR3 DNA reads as TGTGCCAGCAAACTGAGCGGGAGGAGTGAGCAGTTCTTC. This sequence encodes CASKLSGRSEQFF.

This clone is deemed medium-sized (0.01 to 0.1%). The DNA of the CDR3 is TGTGCCAGTAGCCACCCCAGGGGGTCGAACTCTGGAAACACCATATATTTT. It codes for CASSHPRGSNSGNTIYF. V gene TRBV19 combines with J gene TRBJ1-3; TRBD1 aligns across 7 bases. This CDR3 contains 17 residues. Germline CDR1 is LNHDA and CDR2 is SQIVND (reference sequence). J lost 0 bases, V lost 6 bases, and 11 bases had no gene match.

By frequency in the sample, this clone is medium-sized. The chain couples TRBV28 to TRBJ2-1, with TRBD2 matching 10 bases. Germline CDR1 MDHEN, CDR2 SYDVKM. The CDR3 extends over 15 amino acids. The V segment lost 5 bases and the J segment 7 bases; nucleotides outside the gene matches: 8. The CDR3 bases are TGTGCCAGCAGTCCCCCTAGCGGGAGTTGGAATGAGCAGTTCTTC. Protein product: CASSPPSGSWNEQFF.

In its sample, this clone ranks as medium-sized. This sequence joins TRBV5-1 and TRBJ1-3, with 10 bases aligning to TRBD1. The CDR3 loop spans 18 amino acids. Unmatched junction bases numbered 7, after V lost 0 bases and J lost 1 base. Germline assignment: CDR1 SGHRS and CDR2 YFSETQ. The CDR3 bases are TGCGCCAGCAGCTTGGACGCGACAGGGGGCGCGTCTGGAAACACCATATATTTT. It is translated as CASSLDATGGASGNTIYF.

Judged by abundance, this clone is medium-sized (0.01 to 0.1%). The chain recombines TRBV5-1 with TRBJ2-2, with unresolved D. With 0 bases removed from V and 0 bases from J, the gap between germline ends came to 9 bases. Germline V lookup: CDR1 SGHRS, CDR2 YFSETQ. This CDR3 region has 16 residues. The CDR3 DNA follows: TGCGCCAGCAGCTTGGCCGCACCCGCGAACACCGGGGAGCTGTTTTTT. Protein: CASSLAAPANTGELFF.

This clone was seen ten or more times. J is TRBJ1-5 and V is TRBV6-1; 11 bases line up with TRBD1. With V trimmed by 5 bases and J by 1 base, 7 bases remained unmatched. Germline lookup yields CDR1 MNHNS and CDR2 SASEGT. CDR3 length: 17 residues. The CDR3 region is CASSPGTGGTSNQPQHF. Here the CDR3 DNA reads TGTGCCAGCAGTCCCGGGACAGGGGGTACAAGCAATCAGCCCCAGCATTTT.

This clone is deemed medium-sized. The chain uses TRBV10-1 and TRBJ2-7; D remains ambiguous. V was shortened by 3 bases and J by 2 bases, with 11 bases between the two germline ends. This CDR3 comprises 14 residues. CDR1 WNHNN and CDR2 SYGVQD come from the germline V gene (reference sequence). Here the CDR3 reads CASSEAGSTYEQYF. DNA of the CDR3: TGCGCCAGCAGTGAAGCCGGCAGTACCTACGAGCAGTACTTC.

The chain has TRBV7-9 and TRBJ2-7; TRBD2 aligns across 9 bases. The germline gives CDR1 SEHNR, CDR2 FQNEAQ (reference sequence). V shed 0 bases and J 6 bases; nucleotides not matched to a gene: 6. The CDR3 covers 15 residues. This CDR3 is CASSLALAGPLEQYF. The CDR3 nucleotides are TGTGCCAGCAGCTTAGCGCTAGCGGGGCCCCTCGAGCAGTACTTC.

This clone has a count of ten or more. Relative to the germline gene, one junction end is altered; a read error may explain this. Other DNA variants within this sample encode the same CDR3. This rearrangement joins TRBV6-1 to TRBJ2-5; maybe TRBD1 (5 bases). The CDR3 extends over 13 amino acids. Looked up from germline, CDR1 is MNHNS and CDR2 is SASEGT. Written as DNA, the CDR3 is TGTGCCAGCAGGGAGACAGACCAGGAGACACAGTACTTC. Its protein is CASRETDQETQYF.

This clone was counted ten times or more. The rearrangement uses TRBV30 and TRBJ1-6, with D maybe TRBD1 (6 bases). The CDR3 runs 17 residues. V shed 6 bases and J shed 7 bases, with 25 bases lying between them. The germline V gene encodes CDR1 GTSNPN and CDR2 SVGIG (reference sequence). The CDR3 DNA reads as TGTGCCTGCTCTATAGGGGGGGCGCGGGTGAGGAATTCACCCCTCCACTTT. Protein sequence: CACSIGGARVRNSPLHF.

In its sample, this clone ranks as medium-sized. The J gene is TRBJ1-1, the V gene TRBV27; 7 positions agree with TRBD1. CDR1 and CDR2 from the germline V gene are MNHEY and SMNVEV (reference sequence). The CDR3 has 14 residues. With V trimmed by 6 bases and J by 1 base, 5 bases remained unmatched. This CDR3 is CASRMGQRNTEAFF. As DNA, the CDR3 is TGTGCCAGCAGGATGGGACAGAGGAACACTGAAGCTTTCTTT.